Here is one T cell receptor beta chain with its context. Its antigen is unknown. This sample is drawn from a study of CD8+ T cells in alopecia areata. Study in general: Among treated patients, oral tofacitinib was administered at 5 to 10 mg twice daily. Findings and limits, study-wide: Researchers report lesional scalp, most notably alopecia totalis/universalis, outstripped normal scalp in clonality. Numerous clones, expanded in lesions, remained in scalp and blood during tofacitinib.

The authors extracted RNA and reverse transcribed it into cDNA as the sequencing template. Sequencing used immunoSEQ multiplex PCR; TCRdb keeps in-frame clones, though not all of them. The sample includes approximately 160,000 clones, around 59% of them seen just once. Treatment defined: oral pan-JAK inhibitor, 5-10 mg twice daily. Alopecia areata patients provided lesional scalp punch biopsies and peripheral blood, both collected for the study. Germline CDR1 is SQVTM and CDR2 is ANQGSEA. V was cut by 2 bases and J by 7 bases, with 8 bases left in between. This CDR3 is 12 amino acids long. The gene calls are TRBV29-1 and TRBJ2-2; D uncertain. This receptor was obtained from a human donor with alopecia areata. Here the sequenced sample was CD4+ T cells sorted from blood, taken at week 24, from a patient treated with tofacitinib. CDR3 region: CSVERVGGELFF. The DNA of the CDR3 is TGCAGCGTTGAAAGGGTAGGCGGGGAGCTGTTTTTT.